The T cell receptor (beta chain) described here comes from a study of blood T cell repertoires in COVID-19 (dated by TCRdb to the early 2020s). Study-wide context: Collaborator samples came from the United States, Italy and Spain and covered acute and convalescent phases of COVID-19. The material from the prospective study consisted of cDNA or gDNA derived from T cells, B-cell-depleted T cells, or PBMCs. Where available, HLA class I and class II types were obtained from metadata supplied by the sample provider rather than from assay-based typing. Sample metadata almost always included a de-identified subject ID, COVID-19 status, age in years and sex. The repertoires were released in a freely available public database meant as a resource for research on the immune response to SARS-CoV-2. The samples were drawn from the first 160 participants of the ongoing ImmuneRACE study and from 1,254 subjects provided by 6 global collaborators. Subjects who had been exposed to COVID-19, were actively infected with it, or had recovered from it provided the deeply sampled blood TCRbeta repertoires that made up the dataset.

TCRbeta CDR3 regions were amplified from genomic DNA using the immunoSEQ Assay, a bias-controlled multiplex PCR. The original pipeline was this. The number of nucleated cells in each sample was estimated from the amplification of reference gene primers within the assay. Sequence reads were collapsed and filtered to measure the absolute abundance of every unique TCRbeta CDR3 rearrangement. For each sample, productive Simpson clonality was calculated as the square root of Simpson's diversity index over productive rearrangements. The table comes from immuneACCESS by way of TCRdb, which keeps in-frame sequences with V and J called. Part of the clones is missing from these tables; in studies checked, under half for an unresolved V gene and the rest for unknown reasons. V and J calls and clone size are those listed in that table; D and trimming were worked out from the DNA. The sample profile shows hundreds of thousands of clones; approximately 88% of them were found once. Over 1% of the sample comes from the top ten.

Overall study results and their limits: The quantity of clinical and demographic metadata differed by source and by participant and was supplied without curation.

As for this clone: The antigen it binds to is not known. The sample holds no much larger clone one base away, and base qualities are not on file.

The collaborating institutions used their own protocols to collect whole blood in K2EDTA tubes. Collaborator samples were shipped for TCRbeta analysis as frozen whole blood, isolated PBMCs, or DNA extracted from either sample type. Cut back by 4 bases and 1 base, the V and J ends lie 23 bases apart. Reading the germline V gene gives CDR1 KGHSH and CDR2 LQKENI. Reading from cysteine to phenylalanine, the CDR3 counts 18 amino acids. The read is trimmed to its CDR3 DNA, 54 bases read in frame from base 1. This TCR was recovered from a man aged 40-49 years with acute or convalescent COVID-19. The receptor chain draws on TRBV18 and TRBJ2-7; TRBD1 is a possible D gene, resting on 6 matching bases. The sample taken for sequencing was peripheral blood. CDR3 reads: CASSLRGFEGWGSYEQYF. The bases read TGTGCCAGCTCACTCAGGGGCTTTGAGGGCTGGGGATCCTACGAGCAGTACTTC.